This TCR beta chain was identified in a study of cytomegalovirus exposure and HLA in healthy donors. This CDR3 is 15 amino acids long. V was cut by 4 bases and J by 4 bases, with 16 bases left in between. CDR1 is SGHDT and CDR2 is YYEEEE in the germline V gene. Findings and limits, study-wide: Later examination showed HLA-associated TCR beta chains had greater clonal expansion than equally common others. Donors belonging to an Asian-associated ancestry cluster reportedly showed fewer N-insertions in productive TCRs than the roughly 670-donor mean, according to what a later analysis found. In a later analysis, TCR association rates varied by HLA locus: DRB1 most, HLA-C fewest.

The PCR was carried out with 60 Vbeta primers and 13 Jbeta primers. Profiling relied on immunoSEQ multiplex PCR, and the TCRdb table lists in-frame clones only, not all of them. This table holds 90,000 to 130,000 clones, 79% found once. About this clone itself: No antigen is known for it.

This TCR was sampled from a woman aged 18-35 years in good health and CMV-seropositive. The specimen sequenced was PBMCs. The J gene is TRBJ2-3, the V gene TRBV5-6; a weak D match, TRBD1 (5 bases). The CDR3 nucleotides are TGTGCCAGCAGCAACCGGGCCCTGGGGCCAGATACGCAGTATTTT. Protein: CASSNRALGPDTQYF.